This T cell receptor (beta chain) derives from a study of T cell responses to AZD1222 COVID-19 vaccine. Profiling relied on immunoSEQ multiplex PCR, and the TCRdb table lists in-frame clones only, not all of them. The table shows around 160,000 clones, with about 91% occurring only once. This CDR3 region has 14 residues. In germline, CDR1 is LGHNA, CDR2 YNFKEQ. Trimming cost V 0 bases and J 2 bases, with 7 bases left between them. This chain links TRBV4-2 with TRBJ1-2; TRBD1 is a possible D gene (5 bases). The sample was peripheral blood, taken on day 0 of AZD1222 vaccination. The sequence came from an adult in good health. This CDR3 is CASSQDPGNYGYTF. CDR3 coding DNA: TGTGCCAGCAGCCAAGATCCAGGGAACTATGGCTACACCTTC.